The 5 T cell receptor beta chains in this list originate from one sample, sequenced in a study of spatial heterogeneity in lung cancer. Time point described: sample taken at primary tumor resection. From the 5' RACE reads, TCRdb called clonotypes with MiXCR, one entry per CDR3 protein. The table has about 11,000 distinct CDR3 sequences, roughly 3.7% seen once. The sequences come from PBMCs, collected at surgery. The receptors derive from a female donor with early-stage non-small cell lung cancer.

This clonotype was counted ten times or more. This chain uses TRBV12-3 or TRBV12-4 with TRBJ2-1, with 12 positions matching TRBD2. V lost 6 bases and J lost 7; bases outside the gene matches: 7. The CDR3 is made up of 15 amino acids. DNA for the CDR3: TGTGCCAGCAGCCAGACTAGCGGGAGCGGGAATGAGCAGTTCTTC. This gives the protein CASSQTSGSGNEQFF.

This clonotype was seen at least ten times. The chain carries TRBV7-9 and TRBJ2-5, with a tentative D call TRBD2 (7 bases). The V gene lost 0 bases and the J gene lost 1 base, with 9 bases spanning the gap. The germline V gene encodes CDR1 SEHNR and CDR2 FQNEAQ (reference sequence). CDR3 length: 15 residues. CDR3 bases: TGTGCCAGCAGCTTAGCCGGGGGGCGCCAAGAGACCCAGTACTTC. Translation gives CASSLAGGRQETQYF. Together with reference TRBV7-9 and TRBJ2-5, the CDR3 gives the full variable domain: DTGVSQNPRHKITKRGQNVTFRCDPISEHNRLYWYRQTLGQGPEFLTYFQNEAQLEKSRLLSDRFSAERPKGSFSTLEIQRTEQGDSAMYLCASSLAGGRQETQYFGPGTRLLVL.

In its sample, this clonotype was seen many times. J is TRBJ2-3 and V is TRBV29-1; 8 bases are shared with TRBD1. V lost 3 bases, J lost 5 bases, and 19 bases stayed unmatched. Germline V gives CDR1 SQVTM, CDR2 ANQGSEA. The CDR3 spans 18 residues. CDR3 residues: CSVDGAKGQGALIDTQYF. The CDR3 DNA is TGCAGCGTTGACGGCGCCAAGGGGCAGGGGGCGCTCATAGATACGCAGTATTTT.

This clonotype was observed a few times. CDR3 sequence (DNA): TGTGCCAGCAGCTCTAAGATGACTAGCTACGAGCAGTACTTC. This sequence encodes CASSSKMTSYEQYF. The chain employs TRBV7-2 and TRBJ2-7; D is perhaps TRBD2 (6 bases). With 4 bases removed from V and 3 bases from J, the gap between germline ends came to 13 bases. The CDR3 loop spans 14 amino acids. The germline gives CDR1 SGHTA, CDR2 FQGNSA.

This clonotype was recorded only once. CDR3 protein: CATSRGAGSPLHF. The DNA of the CDR3 is TGTGCCACCAGCAGAGGGGCTGGTTCACCCCTCCACTTT. The chain is built from TRBV15 and TRBJ1-6; no definite D call. There are 13 residues in the CDR3. CDR1 and CDR2 from the germline V gene are LNHNV and YYDKDF (reference sequence). Trimming removed 1 base at V and 9 bases at J, with 7 bases between.